At least ten counts were recorded for the clone carrying this T cell receptor beta chain. Its antigen is as yet unknown. This sample was taken from a study of T cell clonality in common variable immunodeficiency. Study-level points and caveats: T cell subpopulation sequencing would be needed to explain CVID clonality.

Produced via immunoSEQ multiplex PCR; TCRdb's table is partial and in-frame only. Observed in the sample are 30,000 to 40,000 clones, none of them singletons. Material: peripheral blood mononuclear cells. The source is a person aged 18 to 70 in good health.

Incomplete CDR3 DNA: TGTGCCAGCAGCTTACTTGGGGAGGACAGTGCACCCTACGAG. It encodes CASSLLGEDSAPYE. The entire CDR3 sequence reads CASSLLGEDSAPYEQYF. The gene calls are TRBV7-6 and TRBJ2-7, with D perhaps being TRBD1 or TRBD2 (6 bases each). Read sequence stops 3 residues before the CDR3 end, and the germline J gene provides the missing end. V was cut by 2 bases and J by 2 bases, with 19 bases left in between. This CDR3 is built from 17 residues. CDR1 is SGHVS, CDR2 FNYEAQ, per germline.